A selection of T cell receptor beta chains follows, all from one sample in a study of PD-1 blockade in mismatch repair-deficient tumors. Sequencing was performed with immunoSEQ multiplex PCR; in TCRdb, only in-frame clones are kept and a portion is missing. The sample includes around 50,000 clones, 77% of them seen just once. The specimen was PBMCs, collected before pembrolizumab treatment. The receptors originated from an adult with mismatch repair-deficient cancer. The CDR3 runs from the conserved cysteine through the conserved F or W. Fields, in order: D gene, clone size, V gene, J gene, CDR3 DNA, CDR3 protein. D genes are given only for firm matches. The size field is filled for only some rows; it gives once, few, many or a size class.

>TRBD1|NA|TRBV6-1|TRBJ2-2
TGTGCCACCCTGGAGGGCAGGGGGCGCGGCGGGGAGCTGTTTTTT
CATLEGRGRGGELFF
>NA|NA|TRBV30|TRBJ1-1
TGTGCCTATGGAAGGGGCCCTGAAGCTTTCTTT
CAYGRGPEAFF
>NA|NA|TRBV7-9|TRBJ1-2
TGTGCCAGCAGCAGTGGGCAGGCTAACTATGGCTACACCTTC
CASSSGQANYGYTF
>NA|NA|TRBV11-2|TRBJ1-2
TGTGCCAGCAGCTTTGGTCCGGAGGGCTATGGCTACACCTTC
CASSFGPEGYGYTF
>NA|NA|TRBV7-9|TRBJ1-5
TGTGCCAGCAGCTTTGATGCTAGGGGCGATCAGCCCCAGCATTTT
CASSFDARGDQPQHF
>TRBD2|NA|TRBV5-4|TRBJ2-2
TGTGCCAGCAGACGCCGGGTAGCGGGATCCGGTAGGGAGCTGTTTTTT
CASRRRVAGSGRELFF
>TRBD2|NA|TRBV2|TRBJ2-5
TGTGCCAGCAGGACCGGGAGGGCGTGGGAGACCCAGTACTTC
CASRTGRAWETQYF
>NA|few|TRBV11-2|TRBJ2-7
TGTGCCAGCAGCTTAGAGCGCTACGAGCAGTACTTC
CASSLERYEQYF
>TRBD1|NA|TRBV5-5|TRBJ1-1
TGTGCCAGCAGCTTCACAGGGGTGAACACTGAAGCTTTCTTT
CASSFTGVNTEAFF
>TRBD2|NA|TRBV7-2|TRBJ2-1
TGTGCCAGCAGCTCTTTAGCGGGCACCTCCTACAATGAGCAGTTCTTC
CASSSLAGTSYNEQFF
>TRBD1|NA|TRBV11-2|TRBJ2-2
TGTGCCAGCAGAGAACAGGGGCGCTACACCGGGGAGCTGTTTTTT
CASREQGRYTGELFF
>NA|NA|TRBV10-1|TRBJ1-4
TGCGCCAGCAGTGAATTTCCGGGTCCTAATGAAAAACTGTTTTTT
CASSEFPGPNEKLFF
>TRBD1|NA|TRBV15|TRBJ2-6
TGTGCCACCAGCAGAGCCGACAGGGGAAGATCTGGGGCCAACGTCCTGACTTTC
CATSRADRGRSGANVLTF
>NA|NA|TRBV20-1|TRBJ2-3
TGCAGTGGCAAGAATGGGGATACGCAGTATTTT
CSGKNGDTQYF
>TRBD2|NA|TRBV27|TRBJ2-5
TGTGCCAGCAGTTTAGGGGGACTAGGCACAGAGACCCAGTACTTC
CASSLGGLGTETQYF
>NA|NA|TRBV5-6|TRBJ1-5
TGTGCCAGCAGCGACAACTGGGGCGGTAACCAGCCCCAGCATTTT
CASSDNWGGNQPQHF
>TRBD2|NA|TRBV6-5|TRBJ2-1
TGTGCCAGCAGTTACGAGAGAGGGAGGGGGCAGTTCTTC
CASSYERGRGQFF
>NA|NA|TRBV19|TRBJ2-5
TGTGCCAGTAGTGAAGGAGGAGAGACCCAGTACTTC
CASSEGGETQYF
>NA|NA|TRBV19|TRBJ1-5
TGTGCCAGTAGTCAGAGTAATAGCAATCAGCCCCAGCATTTT
CASSQSNSNQPQHF
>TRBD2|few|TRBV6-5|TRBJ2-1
TGTGCCAGCAGTTACTCGTCGGCTAGCGGGGGGAATGAGCAGTTCTTC
CASSYSSASGGNEQFF
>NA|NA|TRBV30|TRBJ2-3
TGTGCCTGGAGTCGAGGGGCAGACCTTCTCACAGATACGCAGTATTTT
CAWSRGADLLTDTQYF
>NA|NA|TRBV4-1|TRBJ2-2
TGCGCCAGCAGCCTTAAATGGGGGACTGAGAACACCGGGGAGCTGTTTTTT
CASSLKWGTENTGELFF
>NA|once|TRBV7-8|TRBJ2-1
TGTGCCAGCAGCTTAGGCGGTCAATTGGAGGAGCAGTTCTTC
CASSLGGQLEEQFF
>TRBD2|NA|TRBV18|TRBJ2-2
TGTGCCAGCACGGGACTAGCTCCTCATGAGGGGGAGCTGTTTTTT
CASTGLAPHEGELFF
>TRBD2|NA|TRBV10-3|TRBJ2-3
TGTGCCATCAGTGACGCGGGGGTCGGCACAGATACGCAGTATTTT
CAISDAGVGTDTQYF